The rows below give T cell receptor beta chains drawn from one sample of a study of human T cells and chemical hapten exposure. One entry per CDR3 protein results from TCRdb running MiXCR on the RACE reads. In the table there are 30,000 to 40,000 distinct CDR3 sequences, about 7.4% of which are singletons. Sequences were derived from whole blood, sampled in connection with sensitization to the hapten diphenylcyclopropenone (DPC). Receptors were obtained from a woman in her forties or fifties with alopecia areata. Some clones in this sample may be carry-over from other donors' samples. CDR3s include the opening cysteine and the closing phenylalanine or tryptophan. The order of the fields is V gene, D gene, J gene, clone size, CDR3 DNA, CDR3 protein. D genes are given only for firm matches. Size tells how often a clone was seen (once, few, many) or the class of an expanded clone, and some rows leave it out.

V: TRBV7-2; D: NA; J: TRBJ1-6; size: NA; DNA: TGTGCCAGCAGCTTAAAAGGGGTCGATTATAATTCACCCCTCCACTTT; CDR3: CASSLKGVDYNSPLHF
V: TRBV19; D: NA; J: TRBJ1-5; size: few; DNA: TGTGCCAGTAGCTTAGCAGGCAATCAGCCCCAGCATTTT; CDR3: CASSLAGNQPQHF
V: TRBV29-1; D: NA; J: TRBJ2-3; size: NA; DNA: TGCAGCGTTGAAGATCGGAGACTCACAGATACGCAGTATTTT; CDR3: CSVEDRRLTDTQYF
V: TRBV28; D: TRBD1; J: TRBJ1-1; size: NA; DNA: TGTGCCAGCACCAACTATGGACAGGGCAGCACTGAAGCTTTCTTT; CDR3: CASTNYGQGSTEAFF
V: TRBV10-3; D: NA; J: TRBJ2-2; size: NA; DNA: TGTGCCATCAGTGAGTCGAACGTTAACACCGGGGAGCTGTTTTTT; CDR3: CAISESNVNTGELFF
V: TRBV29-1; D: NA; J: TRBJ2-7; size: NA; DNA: TGCAGCGCGAGCGGCAGCCCCTACGAGCAGTACTTC; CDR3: CSASGSPYEQYF
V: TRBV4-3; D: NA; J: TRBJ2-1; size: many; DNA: TGCGCCAGCAGCCAAGAGGGCAGGCCCCAGGAGCAGTTCTTC; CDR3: CASSQEGRPQEQFF
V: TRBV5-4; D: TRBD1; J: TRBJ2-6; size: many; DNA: TGTGCCAGCAGCGCAGGGGGCGTCCTCTCTGGGGCCAACGTCCTGACTTTC; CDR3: CASSAGGVLSGANVLTF
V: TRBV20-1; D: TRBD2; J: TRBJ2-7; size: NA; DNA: TGCAGTGCTAGAGGGGGGGCCGGGACTAGCGGGAGCTACGAGCAGTACTTC; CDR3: CSARGGAGTSGSYEQYF
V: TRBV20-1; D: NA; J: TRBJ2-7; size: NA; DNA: TGCAGCGGCGTACGCCAATACAGGGGTCGGGGGGAGCAGTACTTC; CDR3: CSGVRQYRGRGEQYF
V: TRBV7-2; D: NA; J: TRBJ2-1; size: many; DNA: TGTGCCAGCCTCCCCCGGGCCTTAGGCAATGAGCAGTTCTTC; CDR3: CASLPRALGNEQFF
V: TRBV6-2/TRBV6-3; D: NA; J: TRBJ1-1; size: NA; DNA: TGTGCCAGCAGACCCTTCACAGGGATCGGGACTGAAGCTTTCTTT; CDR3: CASRPFTGIGTEAFF